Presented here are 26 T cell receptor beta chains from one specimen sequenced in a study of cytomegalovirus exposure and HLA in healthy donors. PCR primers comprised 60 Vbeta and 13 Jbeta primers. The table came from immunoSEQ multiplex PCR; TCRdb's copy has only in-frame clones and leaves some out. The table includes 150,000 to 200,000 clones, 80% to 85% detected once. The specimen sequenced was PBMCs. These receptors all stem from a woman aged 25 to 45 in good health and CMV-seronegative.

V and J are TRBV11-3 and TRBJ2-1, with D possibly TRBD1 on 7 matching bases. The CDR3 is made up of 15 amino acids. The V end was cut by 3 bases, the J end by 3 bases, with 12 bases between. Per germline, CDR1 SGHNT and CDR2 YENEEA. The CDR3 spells CASSLRDSNYNEQFF. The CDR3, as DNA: TGTGCCAGCAGCTTGCGGGACAGCAACTACAATGAGCAGTTCTTC.

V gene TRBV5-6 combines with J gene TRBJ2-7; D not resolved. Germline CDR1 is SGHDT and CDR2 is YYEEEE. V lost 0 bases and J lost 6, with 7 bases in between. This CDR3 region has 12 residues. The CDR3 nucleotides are TGTGCCAGCAGCTTGGGGTCCAGCGAGCAGTACTTC. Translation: CASSLGSSEQYF.

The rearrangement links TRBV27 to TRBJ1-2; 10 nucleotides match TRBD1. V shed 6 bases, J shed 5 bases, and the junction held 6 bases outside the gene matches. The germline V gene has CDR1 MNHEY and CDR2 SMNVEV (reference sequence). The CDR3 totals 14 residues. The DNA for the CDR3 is TGTGCCAGCAGGGGGACAGGGGCGGGGTATGGCTACACCTTC. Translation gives CASRGTGAGYGYTF.

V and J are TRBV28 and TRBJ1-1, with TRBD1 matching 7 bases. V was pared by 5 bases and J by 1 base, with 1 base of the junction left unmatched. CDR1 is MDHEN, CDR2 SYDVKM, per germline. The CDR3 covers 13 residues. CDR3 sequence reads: CASSGDRNTEAFF. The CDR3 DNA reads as TGTGCCAGCAGTGGGGACAGGAACACTGAAGCTTTCTTT. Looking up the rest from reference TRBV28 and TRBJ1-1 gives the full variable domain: DVKVTQSSRYLVKRTGEKVFLECVQDMDHENMFWYRQDPGLGLRLIYFSYDVKMKEKGDIPEGYSVSREKKERFSLILESASTNQTSMYLCASSGDRNTEAFFGQGTRLTVV.

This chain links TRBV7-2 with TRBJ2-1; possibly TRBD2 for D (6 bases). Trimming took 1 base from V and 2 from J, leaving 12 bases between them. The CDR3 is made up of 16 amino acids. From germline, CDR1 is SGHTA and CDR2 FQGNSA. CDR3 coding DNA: TGTGCCAGCAGCTTAGAGGTCCGGGAGCCCTACAATGAGCAGTTCTTC. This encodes CASSLEVREPYNEQFF.

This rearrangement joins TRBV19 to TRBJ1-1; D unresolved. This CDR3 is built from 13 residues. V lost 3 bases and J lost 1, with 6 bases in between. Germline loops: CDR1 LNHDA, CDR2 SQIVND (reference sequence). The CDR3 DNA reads TGTGCCAGTAGTATGGTCGGGAACACTGAAGCTTTCTTT. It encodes CASSMVGNTEAFF.

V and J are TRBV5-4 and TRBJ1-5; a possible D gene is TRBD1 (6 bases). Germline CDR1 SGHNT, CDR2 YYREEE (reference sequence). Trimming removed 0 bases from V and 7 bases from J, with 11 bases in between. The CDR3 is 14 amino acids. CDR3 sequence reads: CASSLAGGGQPQHF. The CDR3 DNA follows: TGTGCCAGCAGCTTGGCGGGGGGCGGGCAGCCCCAGCATTTT. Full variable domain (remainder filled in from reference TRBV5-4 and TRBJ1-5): ETGVTQSPTHLIKTRGQQVTLRCSSQSGHNTVSWYQQALGQGPQFIFQYYREEENGRGNFPPRFSGLQFPNYSSELNVNALELDDSALYLCASSLAGGGQPQHFGDGTRLSIL.

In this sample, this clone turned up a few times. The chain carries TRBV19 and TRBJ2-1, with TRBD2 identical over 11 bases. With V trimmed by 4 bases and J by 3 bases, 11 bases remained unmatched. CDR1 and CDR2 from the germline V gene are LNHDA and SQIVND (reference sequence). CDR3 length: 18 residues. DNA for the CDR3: TGTGCCAGTAGTACGACTAGCGGGACACCCCTTTACTACAATGAGCAGTTCTTC. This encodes CASSTTSGTPLYYNEQFF.

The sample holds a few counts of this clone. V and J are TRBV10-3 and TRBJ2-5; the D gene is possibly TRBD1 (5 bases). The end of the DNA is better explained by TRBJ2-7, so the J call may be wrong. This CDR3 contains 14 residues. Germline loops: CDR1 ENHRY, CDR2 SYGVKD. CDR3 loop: CAISERQSNYEQYF. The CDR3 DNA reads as TGTGCCATCAGTGAGCGACAGAGCAACTACGAGCAGTACTTC.

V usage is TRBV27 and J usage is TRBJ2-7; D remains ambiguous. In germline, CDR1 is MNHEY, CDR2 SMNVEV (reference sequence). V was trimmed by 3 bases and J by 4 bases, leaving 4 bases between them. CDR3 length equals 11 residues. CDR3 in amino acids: CASSFTYEQYF. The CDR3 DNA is TGTGCCAGCAGTTTCACTTACGAGCAGTACTTC.

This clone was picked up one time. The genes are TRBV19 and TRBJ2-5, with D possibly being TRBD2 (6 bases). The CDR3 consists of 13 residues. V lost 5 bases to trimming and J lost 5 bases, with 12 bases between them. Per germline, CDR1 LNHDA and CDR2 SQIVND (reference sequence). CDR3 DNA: TGTGCCAGTAGTGTGACTAGTATGGAGACCCAGTACTTC. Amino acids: CASSVTSMETQYF.

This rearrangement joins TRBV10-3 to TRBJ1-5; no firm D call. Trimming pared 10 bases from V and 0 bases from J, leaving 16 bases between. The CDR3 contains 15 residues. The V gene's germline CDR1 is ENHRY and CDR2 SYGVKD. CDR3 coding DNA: TGTGCCAGCAAGATCGGGGATTATAGCAATCAGCCCCAGCATTTT. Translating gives CASKIGDYSNQPQHF.

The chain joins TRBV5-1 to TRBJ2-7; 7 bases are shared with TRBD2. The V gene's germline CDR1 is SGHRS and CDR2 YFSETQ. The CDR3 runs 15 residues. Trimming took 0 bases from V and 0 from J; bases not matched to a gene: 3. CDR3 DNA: TGCGCCAGCAGCTTGGTAGGACTAGGCTCCTACGAGCAGTACTTC. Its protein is CASSLVGLGSYEQYF.

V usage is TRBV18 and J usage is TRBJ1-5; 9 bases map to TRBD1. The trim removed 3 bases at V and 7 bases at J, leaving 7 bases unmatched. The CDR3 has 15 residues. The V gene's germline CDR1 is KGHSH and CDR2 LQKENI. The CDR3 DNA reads TGTGCCAGCTCACCGCGGACAGGGGCCGACCAGCCCCAGCATTTT. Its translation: CASSPRTGADQPQHF.

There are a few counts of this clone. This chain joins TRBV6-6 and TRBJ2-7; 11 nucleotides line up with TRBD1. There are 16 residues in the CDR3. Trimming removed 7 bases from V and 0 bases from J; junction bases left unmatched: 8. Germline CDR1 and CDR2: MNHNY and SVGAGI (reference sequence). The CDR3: CASNSPGQGGSYEQYF. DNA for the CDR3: TGTGCCAGCAATTCCCCGGGACAGGGGGGCTCCTACGAGCAGTACTTC.

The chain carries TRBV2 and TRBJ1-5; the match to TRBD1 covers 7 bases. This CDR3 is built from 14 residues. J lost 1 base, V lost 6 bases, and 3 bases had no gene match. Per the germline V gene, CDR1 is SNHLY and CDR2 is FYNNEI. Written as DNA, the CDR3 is TGTGCCAGCAGCGACAGGGTAAGCAATCAGCCCCAGCATTTT. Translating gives CASSDRVSNQPQHF.

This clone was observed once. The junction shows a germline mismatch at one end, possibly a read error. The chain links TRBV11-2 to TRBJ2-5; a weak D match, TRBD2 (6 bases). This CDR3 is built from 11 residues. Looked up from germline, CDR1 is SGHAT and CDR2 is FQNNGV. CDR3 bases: TGTGCCAGCAGCCGGGGCGGGGCTCAGGACTTC. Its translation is CASSRGGAQDF.

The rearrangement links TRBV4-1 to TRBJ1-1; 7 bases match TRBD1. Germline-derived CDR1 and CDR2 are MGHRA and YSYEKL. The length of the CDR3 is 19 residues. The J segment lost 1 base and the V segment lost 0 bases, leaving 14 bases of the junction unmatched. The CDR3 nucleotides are TGCGCCAGCAGCCAAGATAGAAAAGGATCGACAGGGAGGAACACTGAAGCTTTCTTT. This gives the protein CASSQDRKGSTGRNTEAFF.

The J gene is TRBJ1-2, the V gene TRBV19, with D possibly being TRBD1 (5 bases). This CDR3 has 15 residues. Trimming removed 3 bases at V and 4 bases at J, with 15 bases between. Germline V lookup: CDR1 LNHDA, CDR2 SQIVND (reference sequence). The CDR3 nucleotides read TGTGCCAGTAGTATTAGTTTGGGACTAATCTATGGCTACACCTTC. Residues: CASSISLGLIYGYTF. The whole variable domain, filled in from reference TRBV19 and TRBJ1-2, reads DGGITQSPKYLFRKEGQNVTLSCEQNLNHDAMYWYRQDPGQGLRLIYYSQIVNDFQKGDIAEGYSVSREKKESFPLTVTSAQKNPTAFYLCASSISLGLIYGYTFGSGTRLTVV.

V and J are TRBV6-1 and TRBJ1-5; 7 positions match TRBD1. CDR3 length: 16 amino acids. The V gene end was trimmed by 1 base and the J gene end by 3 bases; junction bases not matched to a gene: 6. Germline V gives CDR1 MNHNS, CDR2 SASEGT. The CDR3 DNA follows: TGTGCCAGCAGTGAAGTGGCAGGGGGAAACAATCAGCCCCAGCATTTT. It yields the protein CASSEVAGGNNQPQHF.

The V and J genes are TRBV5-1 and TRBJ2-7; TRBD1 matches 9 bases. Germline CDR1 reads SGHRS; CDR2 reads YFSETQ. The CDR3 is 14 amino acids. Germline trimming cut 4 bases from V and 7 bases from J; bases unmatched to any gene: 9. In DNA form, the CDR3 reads TGCGCCAGCAGCCATACACAGGGGGCAGGGGAGCAGTACTTC. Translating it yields CASSHTQGAGEQYF.

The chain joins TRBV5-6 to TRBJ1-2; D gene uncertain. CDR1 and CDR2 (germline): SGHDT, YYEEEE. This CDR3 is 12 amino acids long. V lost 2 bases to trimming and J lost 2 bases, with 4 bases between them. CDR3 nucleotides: TGTGCCAGCAGCTTCAGAAACTATGGCTACACCTTC. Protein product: CASSFRNYGYTF.

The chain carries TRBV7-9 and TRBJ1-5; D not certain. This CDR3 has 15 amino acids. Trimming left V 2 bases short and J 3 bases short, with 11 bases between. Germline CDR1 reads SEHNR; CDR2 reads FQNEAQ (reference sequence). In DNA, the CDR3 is TGTGCCAGCAGCTTACACGGGGAACTCAATCAGCCCCAGCATTTT. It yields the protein CASSLHGELNQPQHF.

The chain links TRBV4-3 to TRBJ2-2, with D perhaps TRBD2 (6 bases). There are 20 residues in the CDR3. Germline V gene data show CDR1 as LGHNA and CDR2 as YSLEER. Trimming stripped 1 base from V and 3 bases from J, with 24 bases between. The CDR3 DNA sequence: TGCGCCAGCAGCCAAGGGACCCCTATTGCCGGGACTGGATACACCGGGGAGCTGTTTTTT. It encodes CASSQGTPIAGTGYTGELFF.

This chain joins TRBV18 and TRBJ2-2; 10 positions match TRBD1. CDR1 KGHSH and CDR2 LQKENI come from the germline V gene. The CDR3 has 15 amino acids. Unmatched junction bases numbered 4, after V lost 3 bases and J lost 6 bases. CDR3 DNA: TGTGCCAGCTCACCTCGACAGGGGGCCGCCGGGGAGCTGTTTTTT. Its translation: CASSPRQGAAGELFF.

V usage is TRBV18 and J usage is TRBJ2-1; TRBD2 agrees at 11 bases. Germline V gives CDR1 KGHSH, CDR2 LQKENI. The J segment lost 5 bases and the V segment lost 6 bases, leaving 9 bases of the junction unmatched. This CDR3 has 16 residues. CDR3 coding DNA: TGTGCCAGCTCGCCAACTAGCGGGGGAATCCACAATGAGCAGTTCTTC. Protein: CASSPTSGGIHNEQFF.